This TCR beta chain was identified in a study of blood T cell repertoires in COVID-19 (dated by TCRdb to 2020 to 2022). Study-wide context: Collaborator samples came from the United States, Italy and Spain and covered acute and convalescent phases of COVID-19. HLA class I and class II types, where available, came from metadata supplied by the sample provider rather than from assay-based typing. A de-identified subject ID, COVID-19 status, age in years and sex were almost always included in the sample metadata. Samples came from the ongoing ImmuneRACE study (first 160 participants) plus 1,254 subjects from 6 global collaborators. The repertoires were released in a freely available public database meant as a resource for research on the immune response to SARS-CoV-2. Deeply sampled blood TCRbeta repertoires from subjects exposed to, actively infected with, or recovered from COVID-19 were included in the dataset. The prospective study material was composed of cDNA or gDNA derived from T cells, B-cell-depleted T cells, or PBMCs.

The immunoSEQ Assay, a bias-controlled multiplex PCR, was used to amplify TCRbeta CDR3 regions from genomic DNA. The paper's processing steps were these. The number of nucleated cells in each sample was estimated by amplification of reference gene primers within the assay. Sequence reads were collapsed and filtered to measure the absolute abundance of every unique TCRbeta CDR3 rearrangement. For each sample, productive Simpson clonality was calculated as the square root of Simpson's diversity index across productive rearrangements. Sourced from immuneACCESS, this table was stored by TCRdb with only in-frame sequences that have V and J called. A share of the clones is absent; for the studies checked, an unresolved V gene accounts for under half, and the remainder has no known explanation. The V and J calls and clone size were taken over from that table, and D and trimming were inferred from the DNA. The sample has about 120,000 clones on record, approximately 84% of them singletons. The leading ten clones occupy less than 9% of the sample.

The collaborating institutions used their own protocols to collect whole blood in K2EDTA tubes. For TCRbeta analysis, collaborators shipped samples in one of three forms: frozen whole blood, isolated PBMCs, or DNA extracted from either of those sample types. Broad study findings and their caveats: The quantity of clinical and demographic metadata differed by source and by participant and was supplied without curation.

From a lookup of the germline V gene, CDR1 and CDR2 are SGHVS and FQNEAQ. The CDR3 numbers 14 residues from cysteine through phenylalanine. Only the CDR3 part of the read is kept: 42 bases, read in frame from the first base. Between the V and J ends, shortened by 4 bases and 1 base respectively, the junction contains 10 bases. Points on this clone: No antigen is known for it. Within one base of it there is no much larger clone, and no base qualities were kept.

The material sequenced was peripheral blood. The chain uses TRBV7-8 and TRBJ1-2, with the D segment identity uncertain. This sequence originates from a man in his 70s with active or convalescent COVID-19. The CDR3 region reads CASSWTRDNYGYTF. The sequenced DNA is TGTGCCAGCAGCTGGACCCGGGATAACTATGGCTACACCTTC.